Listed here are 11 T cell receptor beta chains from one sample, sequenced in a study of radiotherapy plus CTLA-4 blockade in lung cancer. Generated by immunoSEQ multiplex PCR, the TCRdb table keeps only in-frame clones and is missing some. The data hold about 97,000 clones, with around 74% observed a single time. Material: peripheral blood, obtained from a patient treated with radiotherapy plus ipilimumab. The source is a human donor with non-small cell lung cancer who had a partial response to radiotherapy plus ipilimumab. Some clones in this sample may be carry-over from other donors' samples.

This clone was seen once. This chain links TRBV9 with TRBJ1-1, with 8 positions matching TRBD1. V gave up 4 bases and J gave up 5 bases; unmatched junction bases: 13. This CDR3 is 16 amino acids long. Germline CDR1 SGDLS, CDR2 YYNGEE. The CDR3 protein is CASSPGQGRVGTEAFF. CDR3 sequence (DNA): TGTGCCAGCAGCCCAGGACAGGGTAGAGTGGGGACTGAAGCTTTCTTT.

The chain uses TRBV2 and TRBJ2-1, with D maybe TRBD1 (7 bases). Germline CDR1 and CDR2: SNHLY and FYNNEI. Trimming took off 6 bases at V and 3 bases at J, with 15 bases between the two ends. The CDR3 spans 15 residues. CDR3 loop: CASRSQGGLYNEQFF. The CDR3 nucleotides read TGTGCCAGCAGAAGTCAGGGGGGTCTCTACAATGAGCAGTTCTTC.

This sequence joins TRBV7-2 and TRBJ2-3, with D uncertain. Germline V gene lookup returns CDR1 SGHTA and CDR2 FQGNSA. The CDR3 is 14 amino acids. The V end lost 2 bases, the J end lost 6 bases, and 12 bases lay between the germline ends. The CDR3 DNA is TGTGCCAGCAGCTTAAGCCAGCGTCCGGATACGCAGTATTTT. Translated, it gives CASSLSQRPDTQYF.

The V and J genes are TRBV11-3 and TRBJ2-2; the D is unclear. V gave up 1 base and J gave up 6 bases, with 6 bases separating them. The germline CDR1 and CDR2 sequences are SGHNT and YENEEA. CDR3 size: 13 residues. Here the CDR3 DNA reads TGTGCCAGCAGCTTAGCCGGTTCCGGGGAGCTGTTTTTT. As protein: CASSLAGSGELFF.

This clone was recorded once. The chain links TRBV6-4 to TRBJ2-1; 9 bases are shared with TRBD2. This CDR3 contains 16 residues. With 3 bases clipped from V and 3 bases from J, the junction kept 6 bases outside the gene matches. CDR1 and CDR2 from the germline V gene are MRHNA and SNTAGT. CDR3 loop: CASSEMAGGRYNEQFF. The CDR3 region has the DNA TGTGCCAGCAGTGAAATGGCGGGGGGGCGCTACAATGAGCAGTTCTTC.

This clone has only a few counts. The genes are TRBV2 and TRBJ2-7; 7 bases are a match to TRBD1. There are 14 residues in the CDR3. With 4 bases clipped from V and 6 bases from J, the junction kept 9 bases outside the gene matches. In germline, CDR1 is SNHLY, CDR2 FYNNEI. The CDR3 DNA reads TGTGCCAGCAGTGGACAGGGAAAACGAAGCGAGCAGTACTTC. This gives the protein CASSGQGKRSEQYF.

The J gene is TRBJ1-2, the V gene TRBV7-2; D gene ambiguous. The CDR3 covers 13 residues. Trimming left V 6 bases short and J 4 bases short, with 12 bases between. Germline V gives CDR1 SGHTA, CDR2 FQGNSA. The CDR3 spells CASSQQDIYGYTF. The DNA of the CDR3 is TGTGCCAGCAGTCAGCAGGATATCTATGGCTACACCTTC.

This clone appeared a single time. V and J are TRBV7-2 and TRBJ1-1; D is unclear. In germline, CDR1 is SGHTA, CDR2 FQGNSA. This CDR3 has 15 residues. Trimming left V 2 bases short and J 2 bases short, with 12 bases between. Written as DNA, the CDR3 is TGTGCCAGCAGCTTAAATCGTCTGACAAACACTGAAGCTTTCTTT. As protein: CASSLNRLTNTEAFF.

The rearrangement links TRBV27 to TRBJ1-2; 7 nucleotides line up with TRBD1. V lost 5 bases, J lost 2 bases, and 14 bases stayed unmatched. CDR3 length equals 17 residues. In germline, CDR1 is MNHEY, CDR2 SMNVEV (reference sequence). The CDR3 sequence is CASSPWVDRQINYGYTF. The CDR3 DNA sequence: TGTGCCAGCAGTCCTTGGGTGGACAGGCAAATAAACTATGGCTACACCTTC.

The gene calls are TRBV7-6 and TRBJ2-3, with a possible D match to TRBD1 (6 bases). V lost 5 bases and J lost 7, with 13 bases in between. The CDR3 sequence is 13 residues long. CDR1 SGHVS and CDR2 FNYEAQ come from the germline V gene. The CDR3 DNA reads TGTGCCAGCAGCGACAGGCCCCGGAATACGCAGTATTTT. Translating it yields CASSDRPRNTQYF.

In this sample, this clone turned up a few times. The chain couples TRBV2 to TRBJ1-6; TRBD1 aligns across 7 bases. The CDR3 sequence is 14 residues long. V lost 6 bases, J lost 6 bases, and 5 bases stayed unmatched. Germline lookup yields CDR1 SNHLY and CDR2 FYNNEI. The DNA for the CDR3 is TGTGCCAGCAGATACAGGGGAGGTAATTCACCCCTCCACTTT. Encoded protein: CASRYRGGNSPLHF. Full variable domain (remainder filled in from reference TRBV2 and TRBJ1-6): EPEVTQTPSHQVTQMGQEVILRCVPISNHLYFYWYRQILGQKVEFLVSFYNNEISEKSEIFDDQFSVERPDGSNFTLKIRSTKLEDSAMYFCASRYRGGNSPLHFGNGTRLTVT.